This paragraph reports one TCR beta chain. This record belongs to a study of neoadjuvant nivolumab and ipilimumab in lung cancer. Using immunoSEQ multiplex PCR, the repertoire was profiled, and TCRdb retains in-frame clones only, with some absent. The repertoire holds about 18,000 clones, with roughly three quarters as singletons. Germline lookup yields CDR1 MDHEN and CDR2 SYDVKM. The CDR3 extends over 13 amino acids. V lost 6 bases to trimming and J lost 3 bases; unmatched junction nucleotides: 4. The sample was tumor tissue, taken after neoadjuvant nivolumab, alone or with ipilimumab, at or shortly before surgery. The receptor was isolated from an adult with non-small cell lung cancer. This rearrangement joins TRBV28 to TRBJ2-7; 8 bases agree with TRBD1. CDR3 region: CASSLGQVYEQYF. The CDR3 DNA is TGTGCCAGCAGCCTGGGACAGGTCTACGAGCAGTACTTC.